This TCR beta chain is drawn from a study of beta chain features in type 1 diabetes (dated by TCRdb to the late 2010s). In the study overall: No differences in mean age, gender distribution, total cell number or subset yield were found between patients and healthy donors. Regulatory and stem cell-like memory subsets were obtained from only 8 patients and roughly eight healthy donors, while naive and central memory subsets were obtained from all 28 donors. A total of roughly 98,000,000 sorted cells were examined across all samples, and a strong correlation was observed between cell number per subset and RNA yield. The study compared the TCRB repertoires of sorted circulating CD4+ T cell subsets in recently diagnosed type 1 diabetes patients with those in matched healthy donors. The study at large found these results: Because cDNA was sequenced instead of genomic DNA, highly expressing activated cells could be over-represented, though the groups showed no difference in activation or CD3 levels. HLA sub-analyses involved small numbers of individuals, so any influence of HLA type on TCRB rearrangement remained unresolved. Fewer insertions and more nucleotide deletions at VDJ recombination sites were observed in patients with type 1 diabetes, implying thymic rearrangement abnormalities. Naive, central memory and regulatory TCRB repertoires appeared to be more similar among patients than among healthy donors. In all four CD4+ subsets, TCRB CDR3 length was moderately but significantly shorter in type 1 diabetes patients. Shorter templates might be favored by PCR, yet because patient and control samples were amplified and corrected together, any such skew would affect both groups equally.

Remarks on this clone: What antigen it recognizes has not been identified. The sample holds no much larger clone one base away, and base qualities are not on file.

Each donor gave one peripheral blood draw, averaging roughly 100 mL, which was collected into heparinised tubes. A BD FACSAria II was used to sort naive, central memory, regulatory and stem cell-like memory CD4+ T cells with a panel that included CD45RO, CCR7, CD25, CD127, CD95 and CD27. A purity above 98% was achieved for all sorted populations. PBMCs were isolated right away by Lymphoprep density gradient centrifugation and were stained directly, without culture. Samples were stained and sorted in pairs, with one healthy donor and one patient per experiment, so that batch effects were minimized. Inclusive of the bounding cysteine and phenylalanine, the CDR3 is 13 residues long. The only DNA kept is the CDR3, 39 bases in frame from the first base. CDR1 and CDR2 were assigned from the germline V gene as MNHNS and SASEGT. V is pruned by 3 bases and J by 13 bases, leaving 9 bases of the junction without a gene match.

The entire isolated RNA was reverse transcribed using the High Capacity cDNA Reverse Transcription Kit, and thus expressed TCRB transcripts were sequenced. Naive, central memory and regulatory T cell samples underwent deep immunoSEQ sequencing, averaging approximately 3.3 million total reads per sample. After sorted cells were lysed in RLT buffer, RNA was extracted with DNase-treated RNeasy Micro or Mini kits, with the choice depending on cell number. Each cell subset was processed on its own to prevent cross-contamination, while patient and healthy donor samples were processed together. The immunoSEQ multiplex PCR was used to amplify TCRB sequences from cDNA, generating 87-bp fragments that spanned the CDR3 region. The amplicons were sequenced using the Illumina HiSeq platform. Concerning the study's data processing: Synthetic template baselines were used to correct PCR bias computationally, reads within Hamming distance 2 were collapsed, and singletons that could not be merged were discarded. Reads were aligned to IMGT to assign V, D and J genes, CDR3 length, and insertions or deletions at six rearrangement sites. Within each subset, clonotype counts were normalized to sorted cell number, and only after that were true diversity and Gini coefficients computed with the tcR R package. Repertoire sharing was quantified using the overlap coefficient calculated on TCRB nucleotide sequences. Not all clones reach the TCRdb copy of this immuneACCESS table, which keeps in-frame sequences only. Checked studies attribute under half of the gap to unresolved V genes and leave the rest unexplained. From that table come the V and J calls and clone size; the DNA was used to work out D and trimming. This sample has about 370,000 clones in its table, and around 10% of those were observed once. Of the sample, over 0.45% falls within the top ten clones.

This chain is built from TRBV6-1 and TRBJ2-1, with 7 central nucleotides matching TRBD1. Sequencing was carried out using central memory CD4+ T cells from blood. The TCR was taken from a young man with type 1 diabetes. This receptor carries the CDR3 CASSEVPRDSQFF. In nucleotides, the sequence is TGTGCCAGCAGTGAGGTACCTAGGGACAGTCAGTTCTTC.